This note documents a single TCR beta chain sequence. Its antigen is as yet unknown. The table came from immunoSEQ multiplex PCR; TCRdb's copy has only in-frame clones and leaves some out. The data contain under 150,000 clones, about 90% of them seen just once; the ten biggest clones take up more than 5.5%. This entry comes from a study of T cell responses to AZD1222 COVID-19 vaccine. The CDR3 contains 14 residues. Per the germline V gene, CDR1 is MNHEY and CDR2 is SVGAGI. Trimming cost V 6 bases and J 4 bases; bases outside gene matches: 8. General observations from the study: Dominant CD4 TCR responses targeted spike regions 160-218 and 743-854. Only five or six people who got AZD1222 tested seropositive at baseline. Researchers took repertoire samples only after the peak T cell response had come.

The rearrangement links TRBV6-5 to TRBJ1-2, with 7 nucleotides matching TRBD1. The material was peripheral blood, obtained on day 0 of AZD1222 vaccination. This clonotype was sampled from an adult in good health. For the CDR3, the DNA is TGTGCCAGCAGGAAAGGGGGCCGCGGCTATGGCTACACCTTC. Its protein product is CASRKGGRGYGYTF.